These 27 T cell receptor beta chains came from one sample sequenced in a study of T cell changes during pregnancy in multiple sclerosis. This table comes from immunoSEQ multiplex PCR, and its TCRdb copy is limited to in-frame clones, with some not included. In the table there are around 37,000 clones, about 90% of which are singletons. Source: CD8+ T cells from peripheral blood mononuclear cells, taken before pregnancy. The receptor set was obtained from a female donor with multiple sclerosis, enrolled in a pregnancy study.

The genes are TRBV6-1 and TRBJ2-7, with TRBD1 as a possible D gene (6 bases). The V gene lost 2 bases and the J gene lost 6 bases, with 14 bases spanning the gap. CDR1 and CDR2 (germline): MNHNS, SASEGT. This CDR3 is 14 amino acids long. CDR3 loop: CASSESGEIGEQYF. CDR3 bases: TGTGCCAGCAGTGAATCAGGGGAAATCGGCGAGCAGTACTTC.

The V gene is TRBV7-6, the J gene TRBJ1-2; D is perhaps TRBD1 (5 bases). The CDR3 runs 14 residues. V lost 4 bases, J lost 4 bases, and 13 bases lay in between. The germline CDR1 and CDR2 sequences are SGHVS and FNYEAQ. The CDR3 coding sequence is TGTGCCAGCAGCTCAGGGCAGGGTTCCTATGGCTACACCTTC. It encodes CASSSGQGSYGYTF.

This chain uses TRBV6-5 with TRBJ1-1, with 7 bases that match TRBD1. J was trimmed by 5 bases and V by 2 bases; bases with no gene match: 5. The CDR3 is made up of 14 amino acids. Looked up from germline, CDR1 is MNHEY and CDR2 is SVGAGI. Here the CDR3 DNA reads TGTGCCAGCAGTTACAAGGGGGCGCGAACTGAAGCTTTCTTT. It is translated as CASSYKGARTEAFF.

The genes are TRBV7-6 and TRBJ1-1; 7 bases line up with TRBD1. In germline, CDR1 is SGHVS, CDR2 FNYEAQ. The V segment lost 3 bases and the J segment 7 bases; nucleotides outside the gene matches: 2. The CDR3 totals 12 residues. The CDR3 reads CASSFRGDEAFF. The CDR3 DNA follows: TGTGCCAGCAGCTTCAGGGGGGATGAAGCTTTCTTT.

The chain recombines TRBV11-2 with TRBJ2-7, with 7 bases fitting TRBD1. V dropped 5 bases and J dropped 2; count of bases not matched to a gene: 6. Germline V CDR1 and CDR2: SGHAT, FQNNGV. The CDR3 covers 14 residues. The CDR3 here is CASSPPGQPYEQYF. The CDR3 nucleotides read TGTGCCAGCAGCCCCCCGGGACAGCCCTACGAGCAGTACTTC. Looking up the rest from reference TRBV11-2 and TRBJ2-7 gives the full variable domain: EAGVAQSPRYKIIEKRQSVAFWCNPISGHATLYWYQQILGQGPKLLIQFQNNGVVDDSQLPKDRFSAERLKGVDSTLKIQPAKLEDSAVYLCASSPPGQPYEQYFGPGTRLTVT.

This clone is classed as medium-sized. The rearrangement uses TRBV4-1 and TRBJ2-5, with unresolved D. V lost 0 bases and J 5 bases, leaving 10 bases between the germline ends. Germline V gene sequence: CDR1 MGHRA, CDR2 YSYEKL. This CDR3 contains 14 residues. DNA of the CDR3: TGCGCCAGCAGCCAAGAAAGGTTCAGGGAGACCCAGTACTTC. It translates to CASSQERFRETQYF.

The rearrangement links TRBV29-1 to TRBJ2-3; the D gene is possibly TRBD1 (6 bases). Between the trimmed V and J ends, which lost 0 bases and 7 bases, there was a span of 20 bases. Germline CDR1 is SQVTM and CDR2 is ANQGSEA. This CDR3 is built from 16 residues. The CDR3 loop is CSVEDGVDRRLNTQYF. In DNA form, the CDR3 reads TGCAGCGTTGAAGACGGGGTAGACAGGAGGTTAAATACGCAGTATTTT.

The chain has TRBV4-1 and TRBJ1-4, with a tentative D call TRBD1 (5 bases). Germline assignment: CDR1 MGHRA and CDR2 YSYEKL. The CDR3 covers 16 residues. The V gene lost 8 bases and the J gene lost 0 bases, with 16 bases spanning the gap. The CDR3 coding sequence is TGCGCCAGCTCCGGGCGCGGAGGGGCAACTAATGAAAAACTGTTTTTT. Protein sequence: CASSGRGGATNEKLFF.

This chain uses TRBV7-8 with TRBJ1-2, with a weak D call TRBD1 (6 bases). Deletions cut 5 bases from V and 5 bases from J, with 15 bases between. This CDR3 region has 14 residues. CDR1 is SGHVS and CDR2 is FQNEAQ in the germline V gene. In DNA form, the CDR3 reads TGTGCCAGCAGCGCCTCAGGGGCTCCTTATGGCTACACCTTC. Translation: CASSASGAPYGYTF. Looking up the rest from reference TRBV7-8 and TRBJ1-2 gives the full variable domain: GAGVSQSPRYKVAKRGQDVALRCDPISGHVSLFWYQQALGQGPEFLTYFQNEAQLDKSGLPSDRFFAERPEGSVSTLKIQRTQQEDSAVYLCASSASGAPYGYTFGSGTRLTVV.

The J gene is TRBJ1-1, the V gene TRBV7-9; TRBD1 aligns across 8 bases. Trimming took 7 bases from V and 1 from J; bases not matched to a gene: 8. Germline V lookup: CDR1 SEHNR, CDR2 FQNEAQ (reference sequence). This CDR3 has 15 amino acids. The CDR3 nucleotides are TGTGCCAGCATCCATCCCGGGACAGGGAACACTGAAGCTTTCTTT. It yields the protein CASIHPGTGNTEAFF.

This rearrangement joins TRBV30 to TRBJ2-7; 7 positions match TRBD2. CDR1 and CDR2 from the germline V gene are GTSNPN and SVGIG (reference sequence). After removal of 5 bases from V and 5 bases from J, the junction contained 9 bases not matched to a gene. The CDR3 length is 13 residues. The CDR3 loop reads CAWGGGGLDEQYF. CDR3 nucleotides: TGTGCCTGGGGAGGCGGGGGACTGGACGAGCAGTACTTC.

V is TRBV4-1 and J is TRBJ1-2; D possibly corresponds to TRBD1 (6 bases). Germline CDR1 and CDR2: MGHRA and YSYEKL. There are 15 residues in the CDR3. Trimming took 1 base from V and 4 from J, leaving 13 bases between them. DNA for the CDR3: TGCGCCAGCAGCCAAGGAGAACAGGGTGGCTATGGCTACACCTTC. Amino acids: CASSQGEQGGYGYTF.

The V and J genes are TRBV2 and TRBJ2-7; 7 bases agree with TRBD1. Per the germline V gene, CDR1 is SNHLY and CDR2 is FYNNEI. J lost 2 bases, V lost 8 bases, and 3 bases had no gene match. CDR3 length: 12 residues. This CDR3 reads CASRTGAYEQYF. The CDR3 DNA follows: TGTGCCAGCCGTACAGGGGCCTACGAGCAGTACTTC.

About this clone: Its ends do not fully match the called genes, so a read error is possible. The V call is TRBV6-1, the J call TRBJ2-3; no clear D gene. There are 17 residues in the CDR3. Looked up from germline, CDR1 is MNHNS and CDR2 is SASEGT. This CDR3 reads CASSQARIERWADTQYF. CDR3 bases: TGTGCCAGCAGTCAAGCCCGGATAGAGAGGTGGGCAGATACGCAGTATTTT.

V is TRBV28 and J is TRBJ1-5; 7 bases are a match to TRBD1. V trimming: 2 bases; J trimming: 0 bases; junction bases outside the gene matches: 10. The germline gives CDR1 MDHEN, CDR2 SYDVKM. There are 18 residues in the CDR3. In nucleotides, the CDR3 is TGTGCCAGCAGTTTACTAGGGACAGTAACGAATAGCAATCAGCCCCAGCATTTT. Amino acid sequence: CASSLLGTVTNSNQPQHF.

CDR3 in amino acids: CASSRRVLAEYNEQFF. CDR3 sequence (DNA): TGTGCCAGCAGCCGAAGGGTGCTAGCGGAGTACAATGAGCAGTTCTTC. The V gene is TRBV4-2, the J gene TRBJ2-1, with 7 nucleotides matching TRBD2. V was clipped by 4 bases and J by 4 bases; unmatched bases: 10. The CDR3 has 16 residues. Per germline, CDR1 LGHNA and CDR2 YNFKEQ.

The CDR3: CASRGARGTNEKLFF. DNA of the CDR3: TGTGCCAGCAGGGGGGCTAGAGGAACTAATGAAAAACTGTTTTTT. This chain joins TRBV2 and TRBJ1-4; D perhaps matches TRBD1 (6 bases). Germline CDR1 reads SNHLY; CDR2 reads FYNNEI. The CDR3 spans 15 residues. Trimming stripped 6 bases from V and 1 base from J, with 12 bases between.

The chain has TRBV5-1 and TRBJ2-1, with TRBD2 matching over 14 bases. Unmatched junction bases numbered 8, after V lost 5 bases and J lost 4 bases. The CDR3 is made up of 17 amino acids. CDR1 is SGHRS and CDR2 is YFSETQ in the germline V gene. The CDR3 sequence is CASSDGTSGRRYNEQFF. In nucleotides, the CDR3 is TGCGCCAGCAGTGATGGGACTAGCGGGAGAAGGTACAATGAGCAGTTCTTC.

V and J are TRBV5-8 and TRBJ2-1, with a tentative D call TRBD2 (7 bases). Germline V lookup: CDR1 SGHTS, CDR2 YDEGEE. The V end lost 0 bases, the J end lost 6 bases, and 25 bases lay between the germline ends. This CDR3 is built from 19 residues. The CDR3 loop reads CASSLAPQKTGGLINEQFF. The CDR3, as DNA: TGTGCCAGCAGCTTGGCCCCCCAGAAAACCGGGGGGCTAATCAATGAGCAGTTCTTC.

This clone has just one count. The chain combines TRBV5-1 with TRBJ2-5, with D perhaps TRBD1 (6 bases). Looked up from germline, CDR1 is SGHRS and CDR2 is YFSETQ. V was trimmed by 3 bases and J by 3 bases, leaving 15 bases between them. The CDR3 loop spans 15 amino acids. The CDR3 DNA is TGCGCCAGCAGCTGGGGGCCGGGCCGGAAAGAGACCCAGTACTTC. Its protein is CASSWGPGRKETQYF. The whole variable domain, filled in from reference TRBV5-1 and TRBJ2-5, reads KAGVTQTPRYLIKTRGQQVTLSCSPISGHRSVSWYQQTPGQGLQFLFEYFSETQRNKGNFPGRFSGRQFSNSRSEMNVSTLELGDSALYLCASSWGPGRKETQYFGPGTRLLVL.

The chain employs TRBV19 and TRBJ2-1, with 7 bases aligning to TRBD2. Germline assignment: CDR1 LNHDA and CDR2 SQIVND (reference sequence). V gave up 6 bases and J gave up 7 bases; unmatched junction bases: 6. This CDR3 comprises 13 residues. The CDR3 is CASSLTSRNEQFF. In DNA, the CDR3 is TGTGCCAGTAGCCTGACTAGCAGGAATGAGCAGTTCTTC.

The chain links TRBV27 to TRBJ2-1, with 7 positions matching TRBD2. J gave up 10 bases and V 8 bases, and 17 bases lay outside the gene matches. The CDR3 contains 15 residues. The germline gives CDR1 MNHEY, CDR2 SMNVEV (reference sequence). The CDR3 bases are TGTGCCAGCTCACACAAGCGGGGCGTTCGGGGGGAGCAGTTCTTC. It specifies CASSHKRGVRGEQFF.

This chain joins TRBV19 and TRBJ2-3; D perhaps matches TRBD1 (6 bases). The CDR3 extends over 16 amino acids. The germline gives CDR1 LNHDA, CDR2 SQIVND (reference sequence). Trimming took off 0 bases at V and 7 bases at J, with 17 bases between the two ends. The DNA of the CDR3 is TGTGCCAGTAGTATAGACGGGACACCACAACTTAATACGCAGTATTTT. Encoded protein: CASSIDGTPQLNTQYF.

The chain's CDR3 is CASSPPSRAGYGQPQHF. The CDR3, as DNA: TGTGCCAGCAGTCCACCCTCTAGGGCAGGGTACGGTCAGCCCCAGCATTTT. The chain joins TRBV28 to TRBJ1-5; tentative D call: TRBD1 (5 bases). Trimming removed 5 bases at V and 6 bases at J, with 23 bases between. CDR3 length: 17 amino acids. The germline gives CDR1 MDHEN, CDR2 SYDVKM.

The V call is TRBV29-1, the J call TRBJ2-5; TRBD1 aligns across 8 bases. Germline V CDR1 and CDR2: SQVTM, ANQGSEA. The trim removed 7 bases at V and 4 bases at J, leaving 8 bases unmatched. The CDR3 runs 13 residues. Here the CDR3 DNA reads TGCAGCGGCGGACAGGGCTTAGGAGAGACCCAGTACTTC. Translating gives CSGGQGLGETQYF.

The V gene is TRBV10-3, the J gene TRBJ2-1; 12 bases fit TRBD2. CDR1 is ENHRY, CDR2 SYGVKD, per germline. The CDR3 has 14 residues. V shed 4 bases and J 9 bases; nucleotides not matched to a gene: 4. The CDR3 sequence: CAISGTSGNIEQFF. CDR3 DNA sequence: TGTGCCATCAGTGGGACTAGCGGGAACATTGAGCAGTTCTTC.

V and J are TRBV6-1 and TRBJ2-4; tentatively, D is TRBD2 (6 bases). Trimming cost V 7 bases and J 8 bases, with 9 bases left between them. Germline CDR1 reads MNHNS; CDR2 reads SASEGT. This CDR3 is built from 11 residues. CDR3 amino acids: CASNREDIQYF. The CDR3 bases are TGTGCCAGCAATAGGGAGGACATTCAGTACTTC.